The 22 T cell receptor beta chains below come from one sample, sequenced in a study of blood T cell repertoires in COVID-19 (dated by TCRdb to 2019 to 2021). The library was made by the immunoSEQ multiplex PCR assay. TCRdb obtained this table from immuneACCESS and retained in-frame rearrangements with V and J assigned. These tables miss some clones; where compared with another copy, unresolved V genes account for less than half of the shortfall, and the remainder is unexplained. This sample gives about 350,000 clones in total; roughly 90% of them show up just once. Together, the top ten hold under 1.2% of the sample. The specimen was PBMCs or T cells enriched from blood (not recorded which). These receptors originate from a woman in her twenties or thirties who had been exposed to COVID-19.

The chain couples TRBV28 to TRBJ1-4; TRBD1 aligns across 7 bases. V lost 8 bases and J lost 7; bases outside the gene matches: 10. Germline CDR1 is MDHEN and CDR2 is SYDVKM. CDR3 size: 14 residues. Here the CDR3 DNA reads TGTGCCAGCTTGAGGGGGACAGTGGGTGAAAAACTGTTTTTT. Translation: CASLRGTVGEKLFF. The full variable domain, rest sourced from reference TRBV28 and TRBJ1-4, is DVKVTQSSRYLVKRTGEKVFLECVQDMDHENMFWYRQDPGLGLRLIYFSYDVKMKEKGDIPEGYSVSREKKERFSLILESASTNQTSMYLCASLRGTVGEKLFFGSGTQLSVL.

This clone occurred a few times. The chain recombines TRBV29-1 with TRBJ1-2; TRBD1 might be the D (5 bases). Trimming pared 7 bases from V and 5 bases from J, leaving 14 bases between. This CDR3 comprises 12 residues. Looked up from germline, CDR1 is SQVTM and CDR2 is ANQGSEA. The CDR3, as DNA: TGCAGCGGTCGGGGGAGAGAATATGGCTACACCTTC. It codes for CSGRGREYGYTF. The full variable domain, completed using reference TRBV29-1 and TRBJ1-2, is SAVISQKPSRDICQRGTSLTIQCQVDSQVTMMFWYRQQPGQSLTLIATANQGSEATYESGFVIDKFPISRPNLTFSTLTVSNMSPEDSSIYLCSGRGREYGYTFGSGTRLTVV.

CDR3: CASSGGDGSSGRDAFTDTQYF. The DNA for the CDR3 is TGCGCCAGCAGCGGAGGGGACGGATCTAGCGGGAGGGACGCCTTCACAGATACGCAGTATTTT. The J gene is TRBJ2-3, the V gene TRBV5-1; TRBD2 agrees at 12 bases. The germline gives CDR1 SGHRS, CDR2 YFSETQ. The CDR3 runs to 21 residues. J lost 2 bases, V lost 4 bases, and 20 bases had no gene match.

This chain links TRBV7-2 with TRBJ2-1, with D possibly matching TRBD2 (6 bases). Trimming took 5 bases from V and 7 from J, leaving 18 bases between them. CDR3 length: 15 residues. Per the germline V gene, CDR1 is SGHTA and CDR2 is FQGNSA. CDR3 sequence: CASSRGTPVTNEQFF. The CDR3 DNA reads as TGTGCCAGCAGCCGCGGGACTCCGGTGACGAATGAGCAGTTCTTC.

The chain carries TRBV27 and TRBJ2-4, with D perhaps matching TRBD1 (6 bases). There are 16 residues in the CDR3. The germline CDR1 and CDR2 sequences are MNHEY and SMNVEV (reference sequence). V was clipped by 2 bases and J by 1 base, with 12 bases between them. The CDR3 is CASSLSTGTAKNIQYF. The CDR3 DNA reads TGTGCCAGCAGTTTAAGCACAGGGACGGCCAAAAACATTCAGTACTTC.

A note on this clone: The same CDR3 can be traced to other DNA sequences in this sample. The V and J genes are TRBV19 and TRBJ2-1, with 12 positions matching TRBD2. With 6 bases clipped from V and 7 bases from J, the junction kept 1 base outside the gene matches. The CDR3 covers 13 residues. The germline gives CDR1 LNHDA, CDR2 SQIVND (reference sequence). The CDR3 spells CASRLAGGNEQFF. The CDR3 DNA reads as TGTGCCAGTAGGCTAGCGGGAGGGAATGAGCAGTTCTTC.

The gene calls are TRBV27 and TRBJ2-2; 10 nucleotides match TRBD2. This CDR3 is built from 16 residues. Germline V gene sequence: CDR1 MNHEY, CDR2 SMNVEV (reference sequence). V gave up 8 bases and J gave up 5 bases; unmatched junction bases: 11. This CDR3 reads CASPGASGSNTGELFF. The CDR3 nucleotides are TGTGCCAGCCCAGGGGCTAGCGGGAGTAATACCGGGGAGCTGTTTTTT.

This chain joins TRBV11-3 and TRBJ2-3, with 8 bases identical to TRBD1. With 5 bases clipped from V and 7 bases from J, the junction kept 11 bases outside the gene matches. CDR1 and CDR2 (germline): SGHNT, YENEEA. The CDR3 spans 15 residues. CDR3: CASSLGQGRWNTQYF. Written as DNA, the CDR3 is TGTGCCAGCAGCCTTGGACAGGGAAGGTGGAATACGCAGTATTTT.

This chain joins TRBV30 and TRBJ2-6, with 9 bases that match TRBD2. CDR1 is GTSNPN and CDR2 is SVGIG in the germline V gene (reference sequence). The CDR3 is 19 residues long. Trimming took 3 bases from V and 3 from J; bases not matched to a gene: 15. The CDR3 nucleotides read TGTGCCTGGAGCCAGGGGGGCGGGAGGGCCTCGGTTGGGGCCAACGTCCTGACTTTC. Its translation: CAWSQGGGRASVGANVLTF. Full variable domain (remainder filled in from reference TRBV30 and TRBJ2-6): SQTIHQWPATLVQPVGSPLSLECTVEGTSNPNLYWYRQAAGRGLQLLFYSVGIGQISSEVPQNLSASRPQDRQFILSSKKLLLSDSGFYLCAWSQGGGRASVGANVLTFGAGSRLTVL.

The rearrangement links TRBV3-1 (or the pseudogene TRBV3-2) to TRBJ2-1; possibly TRBD2 for D (6 bases). Germline values: CDR1 LGHDT, CDR2 YNNKEL (reference sequence). This CDR3 spans 16 amino acids. Trimming took 0 bases from V and 4 from J, leaving 13 bases between them. CDR3 protein: CASSQDLTSSYNEQFF. The CDR3 DNA is TGTGCCAGCAGCCAAGATCTAACTAGCTCTTACAATGAGCAGTTCTTC.

This clone was counted a single time. Additional DNA sequences in this sample encode the identical CDR3. This sequence joins TRBV7-3 and TRBJ1-1; 9 nucleotides line up with TRBD1. Germline lookup yields CDR1 SGHTA and CDR2 FQGTGA. The CDR3 loop spans 14 amino acids. V dropped 5 bases and J dropped 2; count of bases not matched to a gene: 3. The CDR3: CASSKTGGNTEAFF. The CDR3 DNA follows: TGTGCCAGCAGCAAGACAGGGGGTAACACTGAAGCTTTCTTT.

This clone was seen more than once but under ten times. The chain links TRBV7-9 to TRBJ2-2; 10 nucleotides align to TRBD2. Germline trimming cut 6 bases from V and 2 bases from J; bases unmatched to any gene: 6. CDR3 length equals 16 residues. The germline V gene has CDR1 SEHNR and CDR2 FQNEAQ (reference sequence). CDR3 protein: CASSSTSGINTGELFF. CDR3 bases: TGTGCCAGCAGTTCCACTAGCGGGATAAACACCGGGGAGCTGTTTTTT.

The chain is built from TRBV28 and TRBJ2-2, with TRBD2 as a possible D gene (5 bases). Deletions cut 3 bases from V and 4 bases from J, with 12 bases between. The CDR3 totals 15 residues. CDR1 and CDR2 from the germline V gene are MDHEN and SYDVKM. CDR3 coding DNA: TGTGCCAGCAGTTTCGGCTGGGCGGGCACCGGGGAGCTGTTTTTT. Protein sequence: CASSFGWAGTGELFF.

The chain employs TRBV27 and TRBJ1-4; 10 bases are a match to TRBD1. The CDR3 loop spans 15 amino acids. After removal of 10 bases from V and 10 bases from J, the junction contained 15 bases not matched to a gene. The germline V gene has CDR1 MNHEY and CDR2 SMNVEV (reference sequence). DNA of the CDR3: TGTGCCACCGGAAAGACAGGGGGCAAATGGGGAAAACTGTTTTTT. This translates into CATGKTGGKWGKLFF. Combining the CDR3 with reference TRBV27 and TRBJ1-4 gives the whole variable domain EAQVTQNPRYLITVTGKKLTVTCSQNMNHEYMSWYRQDPGLGLRQIYYSMNVEVTDKGDVPEGYKVSRKEKRNFPLILESPSPNQTSLYFCATGKTGGKWGKLFFGSGTQLSVL.

The V gene is TRBV7-9, the J gene TRBJ1-6; D is perhaps TRBD1 (6 bases). Germline V gene sequence: CDR1 SEHNR, CDR2 FQNEAQ (reference sequence). The CDR3 length is 15 residues. Trimming removed 9 bases from V and 0 bases from J, with 12 bases in between. For the CDR3, the DNA is TGTGCCAGTTCGACAGGTGGCTCCTATAATTCACCCCTCCACTTT. Its protein is CASSTGGSYNSPLHF.

V gene TRBV27 combines with J gene TRBJ2-7; possibly TRBD1 for D (6 bases). The CDR3 spans 11 residues. Between the trimmed V and J ends, which lost 6 bases and 5 bases, there was a span of 8 bases. In germline, CDR1 is MNHEY, CDR2 SMNVEV (reference sequence). DNA for the CDR3: TGTGCCAGCAGACAGGGCAACGAGCAGTACTTC. Its translation: CASRQGNEQYF.

The chain uses TRBV7-9 and TRBJ2-2, with 9 positions matching TRBD2. CDR1 and CDR2 from the germline V gene are SEHNR and FQNEAQ (reference sequence). J lost 7 bases, V lost 0 bases, and 9 bases had no gene match. This CDR3 comprises 17 residues. CDR3 sequence (DNA): TGTGCCAGCAGCTTAGCGCCTAGCGGGAATTCAAACGGGGAGCTGTTTTTT. Its translation is CASSLAPSGNSNGELFF.

This clone appeared once. This CDR3 is also generated by other DNA sequences in the sample. The chain carries TRBV5-1 and TRBJ2-3; 9 bases fit TRBD1. CDR3 length: 14 amino acids. With 3 bases clipped from V and 3 bases from J, the junction kept 2 bases outside the gene matches. CDR1 is SGHRS, CDR2 YFSETQ, per germline. The CDR3 DNA is TGCGCCAGCAGCTCGGGACAGGGAACAGATACGCAGTATTTT. Translating gives CASSSGQGTDTQYF.

This clone has only one observation. The V call is TRBV5-1, the J call TRBJ1-4, with no clear D. V lost 0 bases to trimming and J lost 1 base, with 7 bases between them. The CDR3 is made up of 15 amino acids. The V gene's germline CDR1 is SGHRS and CDR2 YFSETQ. CDR3 bases: TGCGCCAGCAGCTTGGAAGCCGTAACTAATGAAAAACTGTTTTTT. Its translation is CASSLEAVTNEKLFF.

The CDR3: CASSHRDRMDTEAFF. DNA of the CDR3: TGTGCCAGCAGCCACCGGGACAGAATGGACACTGAAGCTTTCTTT. The chain recombines TRBV16 with TRBJ1-1, with TRBD1 matching over 7 bases. This CDR3 is built from 15 residues. CDR1 is KGHSY and CDR2 is FQNENV in the germline V gene. With 3 bases clipped from V and 3 bases from J, the junction kept 7 bases outside the gene matches.

DNA for the CDR3: TGTGCCACGCGCGGGGTGCTCCAGGAGACCCAGTACTTC. Translated, it gives CATRGVLQETQYF. The chain has TRBV19 and TRBJ2-5; D is perhaps TRBD2 (6 bases). Germline V gene sequence: CDR1 LNHDA, CDR2 SQIVND (reference sequence). Deletions cut 10 bases from V and 5 bases from J, with 17 bases between. The CDR3 spans 13 residues.

CDR3 sequence reads: CASSPYSLTDFYGYTF. The CDR3 DNA reads TGTGCCAGCAGTCCCTACTCCCTGACAGATTTCTATGGCTACACCTTC. The chain joins TRBV27 to TRBJ1-2; D may be TRBD1 (5 bases). V gave up 5 bases and J gave up 4 bases, with 20 bases separating them. The CDR3 covers 16 residues. In germline, CDR1 is MNHEY, CDR2 SMNVEV (reference sequence).